The 17 T cell receptor beta chains below were found in one sample sequenced in a study of CD8 T cells in Susac syndrome. Random hexamers served to reverse transcribe roughly 0.45 to 1 ug RNA. Each CDR3 protein is one row after TCRdb ran MiXCR on the immunoSEQ multiplex PCR reads. Among 140,000 or so distinct CDR3 sequences listed, approximately 95% were seen once. Sequencing used CD4+ T cells from PBMCs. The receptors shown here come from a human donor in good health.

The chain recombines TRBV10-3 with TRBJ2-3; 9 bases are shared with TRBD2. After removal of 5 bases from V and 6 bases from J, the junction contained 6 bases not matched to a gene. The CDR3 extends over 14 amino acids. The germline V gene has CDR1 ENHRY and CDR2 SYGVKD. CDR3 bases: TGTGCCATCAGTTCGGCGGGAGGGCCGGATACGCAGTATTTT. This encodes CAISSAGGPDTQYF.

The V and J genes are TRBV5-1 and TRBJ2-5; 8 bases fit TRBD1. This CDR3 comprises 15 residues. Germline loops: CDR1 SGHRS, CDR2 YFSETQ. Losses at the gene ends were 4 bases for V and 2 bases for J; bases not matched to a gene: 7. This CDR3 is CASSILRQGQETQYF. The CDR3 coding sequence is TGCGCCAGCAGCATACTCCGACAGGGGCAAGAGACCCAGTACTTC.

The CDR3 nucleotides read TGCAGTGCTGAGGGACAGGGGGACCAAGAGACCCAGTACTTC. Its protein is CSAEGQGDQETQYF. The chain combines TRBV20-1 with TRBJ2-5; 11 positions match TRBD1. The trim removed 5 bases at V and 0 bases at J, leaving 2 bases unmatched. The CDR3 spans 14 residues. From germline, CDR1 is DFQATT and CDR2 SNEGSKA (reference sequence).

As DNA, the CDR3 is TGTGCCAGCAGCCAATTAAGGGAGAATGGCTATGGCTACACCTTC. It encodes CASSQLRENGYGYTF. This chain joins TRBV3-1 and TRBJ1-2; D not resolved. Trimming pared 2 bases from V and 4 bases from J, leaving 14 bases between. Germline V gene data show CDR1 as LGHDT and CDR2 as YNNKEL (reference sequence). The CDR3 runs 15 residues.

The chain carries TRBV7-6 and TRBJ2-1, with a possible D match to TRBD1 (5 bases). This CDR3 is 16 amino acids long. The germline V gene has CDR1 SGHVS and CDR2 FNYEAQ. V lost 0 bases and J lost 4, with 13 bases in between. The CDR3 DNA is TGTGCCAGCAGCTTAGCGCTGAGACAGAAATACAATGAGCAGTTCTTC. It translates to CASSLALRQKYNEQFF.

This sequence joins TRBV5-4 and TRBJ1-2; D is unclear. The CDR3 contains 14 residues. Per germline, CDR1 SGHNT and CDR2 YYREEE (reference sequence). The V end lost 0 bases, the J end lost 4 bases, and 10 bases lay between the germline ends. The CDR3 is CASSLERQAYGYTF. Written as DNA, the CDR3 is TGTGCCAGCAGCTTGGAACGCCAGGCCTATGGCTACACCTTC.

CDR3 amino acids: CASSFMSPAGEAFF. The CDR3 nucleotides read TGTGCCAGCAGTTTTATGAGCCCCGCGGGTGAAGCTTTCTTT. The chain uses TRBV12-3 or TRBV12-4 and TRBJ1-1; no clear D gene. Trimming took 3 bases from V and 7 from J, leaving 15 bases between them. This CDR3 is built from 14 residues.

The rearrangement uses TRBV14 and TRBJ2-3; 7 positions match TRBD1. Trimming at V came to 8 bases and at J to 6 bases, leaving 20 bases not matched to a gene. This CDR3 comprises 17 residues. The germline gives CDR1 SGHDN, CDR2 FVKESK. The CDR3 spells CASGSTWTGLWVDTQYF. The CDR3 DNA reads as TGTGCCAGCGGTTCCACATGGACAGGCCTGTGGGTTGATACGCAGTATTTT.

This chain links TRBV27 with TRBJ1-2, with D possibly being TRBD1 (6 bases). Per germline, CDR1 MNHEY and CDR2 SMNVEV (reference sequence). This CDR3 is built from 13 residues. V gave up 3 bases and J gave up 4 bases, with 9 bases separating them. CDR3 sequence: CASSLQGSYGYTF. The CDR3 DNA reads TGTGCCAGCAGTTTGCAGGGGTCCTATGGCTACACCTTC.

V and J are TRBV28 and TRBJ2-7; D is undetermined. CDR1 and CDR2 from the germline V gene are MDHEN and SYDVKM. The CDR3 has 13 residues. Trimming cost V 5 bases and J 2 bases, with 10 bases left between them. The CDR3, as DNA: TGTGCCAGCAGTACACAGCTTGCCTACGAGCAGTACTTC. The encoded protein is CASSTQLAYEQYF.

The genes are TRBV5-1 and TRBJ1-2, with 8 bases lining up with TRBD1. Germline V gene data show CDR1 as SGHRS and CDR2 as YFSETQ. This CDR3 region has 14 residues. V was clipped by 4 bases and J by 6 bases; unmatched bases: 8. The CDR3 protein is CASSPGDRSNGYTF. CDR3 coding DNA: TGCGCCAGCAGCCCCGGGGACAGGAGCAATGGCTACACCTTC.

This clonotype has more than one count but fewer than ten. The genes are TRBV6-1 and TRBJ2-3, with D maybe TRBD2 (5 bases). V lost 10 bases to trimming and J lost 7 bases, with 18 bases between them. The V gene's germline CDR1 is MNHNS and CDR2 SASEGT. The CDR3 length is 13 residues. The CDR3 loop reads CATYFLSVYTQYF. The CDR3, as DNA: TGTGCCACCTATTTCCTTAGCGTGTATACGCAGTATTTT.

This clonotype appeared a single time. CDR3 nucleotides: TGTGCCAGCAGTTTACAGGGAAGGAGAGAGACCCAGTACTTC. Its protein product is CASSLQGRRETQYF. The chain combines TRBV28 with TRBJ2-5; maybe TRBD1 (5 bases). This CDR3 comprises 14 residues. V lost 2 bases and J 4 bases, leaving 11 bases between the germline ends. CDR1 and CDR2 from the germline V gene are MDHEN and SYDVKM.

The chain employs TRBV7-2 and TRBJ1-5; D perhaps matches TRBD1 (5 bases). Germline loops: CDR1 SGHTA, CDR2 FQGNSA. V was pared by 5 bases and J by 2 bases, with 13 bases between. The CDR3 length is 15 residues. This chain's CDR3 is CASSPGPRGNQPQHF. In nucleotides, the CDR3 is TGTGCCAGCAGCCCGGGGCCGAGGGGCAATCAGCCCCAGCATTTT.

V gene TRBV7-2 combines with J gene TRBJ1-2; D is perhaps TRBD1 (5 bases). Germline V gene lookup returns CDR1 SGHTA and CDR2 FQGNSA. The CDR3 loop spans 13 amino acids. V was shortened by 6 bases and J by 8 bases, with 16 bases between the two germline ends. CDR3 coding DNA: TGTGCCAGCAGTAGGGGCAGGGTGGGAGGCTACACCTTC. Protein sequence: CASSRGRVGGYTF. Using reference TRBV7-2 and TRBJ1-2 for the parts outside the CDR3, the full variable domain is GAGVSQSPSNKVTEKGKDVELRCDPISGHTALYWYRQSLGQGLEFLIYFQGNSAPDKSGLPSDRFSAERTGGSVSTLTIQRTQQEDSAVYLCASSRGRVGGYTFGSGTRLTVV.

This clonotype appeared a single time. This sequence joins TRBV7-9 and TRBJ1-3, with a tentative D call TRBD1 (6 bases). Trimming cost V 3 bases and J 3 bases, with 9 bases left between them. The germline gives CDR1 SEHNR, CDR2 FQNEAQ (reference sequence). The CDR3 has 14 amino acids. CDR3 nucleotide sequence: TGTGCCAGCAGCTTTGGGGGCTTTGGAAACACCATATATTTT. Protein sequence: CASSFGGFGNTIYF.

The chain links TRBV6-5 to TRBJ1-2; D uncertain. Germline V gene lookup returns CDR1 MNHEY and CDR2 SVGAGI. The CDR3 spans 14 residues. V was trimmed by 5 bases and J by 6 bases, leaving 16 bases between them. CDR3 amino acids: CASSPVAVRNGYTF. For the CDR3, the DNA is TGTGCCAGCAGTCCGGTGGCAGTGAGAAATGGCTACACCTTC.